The 8 T cell receptor beta chains listed next were all sequenced from one sample in a study of blood T cell repertoires in COVID-19. Here immunoSEQ multiplex PCR was the method, and the copy in TCRdb shows in-frame clones only, minus some. The sample includes about 140,000 clones, roughly 80% of them seen just once. Material for sequencing was peripheral blood. All receptors come from a woman in her sixties or seventies with acute or convalescent COVID-19.

The V call is TRBV6-2 or TRBV6-3, the J call TRBJ1-1; D gene unclear. Trimming stripped 0 bases from V and 1 base from J, with 9 bases between. The V gene's germline CDR1 is MNHEY and CDR2 SVGEGT. This CDR3 is 15 amino acids long. Here the CDR3 DNA reads TGTGCCAGCAGTTACTCGGACTGGGCGAACACTGAAGCTTTCTTT. It specifies CASSYSDWANTEAFF.

The V call is TRBV11-3, the J call TRBJ2-7; 8 bases map to TRBD2. CDR1 and CDR2 from the germline V gene are SGHNT and YENEEA. The V and J ends lost 1 base and 4 bases, in that order; junction bases with no gene match: 6. The CDR3 loop spans 15 amino acids. CDR3 protein: CASSLGTGGPYEQYF. CDR3 DNA: TGTGCCAGCAGCTTAGGGACGGGGGGGCCGTACGAGCAGTACTTC.

The gene calls are TRBV5-4 and TRBJ1-5; 9 positions agree with TRBD1. The germline gives CDR1 SGHNT, CDR2 YYREEE (reference sequence). V shed 0 bases and J 8 bases; nucleotides not matched to a gene: 0. CDR3 length: 13 residues. Here the CDR3 reads CASSLGQGEPQHF. CDR3 DNA sequence: TGTGCCAGCAGCTTGGGACAGGGGGAGCCCCAGCATTTT.

The chain recombines TRBV19 with TRBJ2-5; D perhaps matches TRBD2 (5 bases). CDR1 is LNHDA, CDR2 SQIVND, per germline (reference sequence). The V gene lost 5 bases and the J gene lost 6 bases, with 13 bases spanning the gap. This CDR3 has 13 amino acids. The CDR3 protein is CASSAVPGKTQYF. The CDR3 coding sequence is TGTGCCAGTAGTGCGGTCCCCGGGAAGACCCAGTACTTC.

The chain has TRBV7-8 and TRBJ2-2; D remains ambiguous. Trimming cost V 5 bases and J 2 bases, with 15 bases left between them. This CDR3 has 16 amino acids. Germline V CDR1 and CDR2: SGHVS, FQNEAQ. The CDR3 reads CASSLRGPTNTGELFF. Written as DNA, the CDR3 is TGTGCCAGCAGCCTACGAGGCCCTACAAACACCGGGGAGCTGTTTTTT.

The genes are TRBV9 and TRBJ2-1; 9 bases map to TRBD1. This CDR3 region has 15 residues. V dropped 2 bases and J dropped 6; count of bases not matched to a gene: 6. Per germline, CDR1 SGDLS and CDR2 YYNGEE. The CDR3: CASSVGTGIFNEQFF. In nucleotides, the CDR3 is TGTGCCAGCAGCGTGGGGACAGGGATATTCAATGAGCAGTTCTTC.

The chain joins TRBV25-1 to TRBJ1-4, with 9 bases lining up with TRBD1. The V gene end was trimmed by 4 bases and the J gene end by 4 bases; junction bases not matched to a gene: 10. The CDR3 length is 17 residues. CDR1 and CDR2 from the germline V gene are MGHDK and SYGVNS. The CDR3, as DNA: TGTGCCAGCAGTGCGCCCTGGGACAGGGTCAGTAATGAAAAACTGTTTTTT. Its translation: CASSAPWDRVSNEKLFF.

The chain joins TRBV27 to TRBJ2-7, with TRBD2 matching over 15 bases. Germline trimming cut 5 bases from V and 3 bases from J; bases unmatched to any gene: 5. CDR1 and CDR2 from the germline V gene are MNHEY and SMNVEV (reference sequence). The CDR3 loop spans 16 amino acids. The CDR3 protein is CASSRTSGRAGYEQYF. The CDR3 DNA sequence: TGTGCCAGCAGTCGGACTAGCGGGAGGGCCGGCTACGAGCAGTACTTC.